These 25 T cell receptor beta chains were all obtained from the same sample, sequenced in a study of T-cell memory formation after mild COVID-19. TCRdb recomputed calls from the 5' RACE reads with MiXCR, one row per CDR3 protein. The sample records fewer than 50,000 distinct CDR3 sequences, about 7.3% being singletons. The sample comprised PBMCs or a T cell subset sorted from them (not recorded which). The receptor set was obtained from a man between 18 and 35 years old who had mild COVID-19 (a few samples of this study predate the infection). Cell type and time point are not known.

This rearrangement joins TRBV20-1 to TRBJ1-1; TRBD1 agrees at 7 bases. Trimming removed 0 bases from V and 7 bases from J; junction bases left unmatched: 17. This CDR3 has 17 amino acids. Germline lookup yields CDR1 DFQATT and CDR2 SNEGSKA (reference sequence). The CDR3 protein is CSARESASDRVNNEAFF. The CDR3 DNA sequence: TGCAGTGCTAGAGAGAGCGCTTCCGACAGGGTAAATAATGAAGCTTTCTTT.

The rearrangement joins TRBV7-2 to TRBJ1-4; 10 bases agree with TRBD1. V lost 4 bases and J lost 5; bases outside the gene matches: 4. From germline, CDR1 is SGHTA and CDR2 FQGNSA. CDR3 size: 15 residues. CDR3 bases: TGTGCCAGCAGCTCCCGACAGGGGGCGAATGAAAAACTGTTTTTT. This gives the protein CASSSRQGANEKLFF. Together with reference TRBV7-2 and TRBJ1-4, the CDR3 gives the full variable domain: GAGVSQSPSNKVTEKGKDVELRCDPISGHTALYWYRQSLGQGLEFLIYFQGNSAPDKSGLPSDRFSAERTGGSVSTLTIQRTQQEDSAVYLCASSSRQGANEKLFFGSGTQLSVL.

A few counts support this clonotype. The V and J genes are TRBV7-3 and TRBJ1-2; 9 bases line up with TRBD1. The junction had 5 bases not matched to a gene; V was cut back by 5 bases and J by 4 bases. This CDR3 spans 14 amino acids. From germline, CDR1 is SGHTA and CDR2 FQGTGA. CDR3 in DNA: TGTGCCAGCAGCCCGACAGGGGGATCCTATGGCTACACCTTC. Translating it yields CASSPTGGSYGYTF.

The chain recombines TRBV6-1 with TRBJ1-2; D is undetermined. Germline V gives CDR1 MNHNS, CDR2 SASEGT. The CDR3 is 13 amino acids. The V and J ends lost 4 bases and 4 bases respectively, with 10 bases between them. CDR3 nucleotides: TGTGCCAGCAGTGTCTTTGGAGCCTATGGCTACACCTTC. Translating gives CASSVFGAYGYTF.

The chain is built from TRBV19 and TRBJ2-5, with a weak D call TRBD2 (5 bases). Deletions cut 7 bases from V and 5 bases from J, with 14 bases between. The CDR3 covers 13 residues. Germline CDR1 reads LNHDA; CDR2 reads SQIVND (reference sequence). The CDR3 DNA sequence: TGTGCCAGTACCCCCGCGGGTGCGGAGACCCAGTACTTC. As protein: CASTPAGAETQYF.

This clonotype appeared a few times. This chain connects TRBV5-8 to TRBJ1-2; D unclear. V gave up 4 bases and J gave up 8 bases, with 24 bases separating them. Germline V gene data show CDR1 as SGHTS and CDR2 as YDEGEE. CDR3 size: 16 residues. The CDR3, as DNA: TGTGCCAGCAGCCCGAGGTTTCCGGGAACAGTGGGGGGCTACACCTTC. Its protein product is CASSPRFPGTVGGYTF.

The CDR3 region has the DNA TGTGCCAGCAGTCCGGGACAGGATCCATATGGCTACACCTTC. It specifies CASSPGQDPYGYTF. The chain links TRBV28 to TRBJ1-2, with 8 bases lining up with TRBD1. This CDR3 spans 14 amino acids. Germline V gene sequence: CDR1 MDHEN, CDR2 SYDVKM. The trim removed 5 bases at V and 5 bases at J, leaving 7 bases unmatched.

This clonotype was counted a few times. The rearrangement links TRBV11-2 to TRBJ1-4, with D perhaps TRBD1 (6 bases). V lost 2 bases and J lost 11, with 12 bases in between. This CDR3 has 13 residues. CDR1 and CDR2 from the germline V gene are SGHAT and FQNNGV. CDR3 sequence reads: CASSLLRDTKLFF. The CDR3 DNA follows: TGTGCCAGCAGCTTACTCCGGGACACTAAACTGTTTTTT.

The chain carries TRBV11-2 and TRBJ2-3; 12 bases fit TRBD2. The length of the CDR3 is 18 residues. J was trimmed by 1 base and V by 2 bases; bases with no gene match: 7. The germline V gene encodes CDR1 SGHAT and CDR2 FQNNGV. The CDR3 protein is CASSLTLSSGGGTDTQYF. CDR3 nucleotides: TGTGCCAGCAGCTTAACCCTCTCTAGCGGGGGGGGCACAGATACGCAGTATTTT.

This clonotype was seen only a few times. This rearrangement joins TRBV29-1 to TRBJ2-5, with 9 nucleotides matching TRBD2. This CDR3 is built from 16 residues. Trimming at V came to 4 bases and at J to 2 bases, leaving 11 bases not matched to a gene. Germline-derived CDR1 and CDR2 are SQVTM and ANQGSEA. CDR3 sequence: CSVGKVSGGSQETQYF. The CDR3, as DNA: TGCAGCGTTGGAAAAGTTAGCGGGGGCTCTCAAGAGACCCAGTACTTC.

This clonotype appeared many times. This CDR3 is CASSLGAPPDTQYF. CDR3 nucleotide sequence: TGCGCCAGCAGCTTAGGGGCACCCCCAGATACGCAGTATTTT. This chain connects TRBV5-1 to TRBJ2-3; D perhaps matches TRBD1 (5 bases). Germline CDR1 and CDR2: SGHRS and YFSETQ. The germline V and J ends were trimmed by 2 bases and 4 bases, with 11 bases remaining between them. The CDR3 spans 14 residues. Based on the CDR3 plus reference TRBV5-1 and TRBJ2-3, the full variable domain is KAGVTQTPRYLIKTRGQQVTLSCSPISGHRSVSWYQQTPGQGLQFLFEYFSETQRNKGNFPGRFSGRQFSNSRSEMNVSTLELGDSALYLCASSLGAPPDTQYFGPGTRLTVL.

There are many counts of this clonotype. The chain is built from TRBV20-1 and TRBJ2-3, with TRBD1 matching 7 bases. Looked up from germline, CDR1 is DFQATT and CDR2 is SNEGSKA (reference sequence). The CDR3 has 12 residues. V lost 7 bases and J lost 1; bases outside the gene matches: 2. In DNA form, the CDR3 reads TGCAGTGGGGACAGACGCACAGATACGCAGTATTTT. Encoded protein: CSGDRRTDTQYF.

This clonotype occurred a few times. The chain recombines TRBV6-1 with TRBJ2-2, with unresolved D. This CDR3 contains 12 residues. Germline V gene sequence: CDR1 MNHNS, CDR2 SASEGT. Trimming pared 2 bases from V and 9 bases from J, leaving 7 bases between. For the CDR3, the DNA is TGTGCCAGCAGTGAATCCGGATGGGAGCTGTTTTTT. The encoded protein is CASSESGWELFF.

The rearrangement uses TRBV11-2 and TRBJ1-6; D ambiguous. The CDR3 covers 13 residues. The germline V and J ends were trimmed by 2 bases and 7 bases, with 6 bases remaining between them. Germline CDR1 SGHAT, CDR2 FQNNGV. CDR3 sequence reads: CASSLLGNSPLHF. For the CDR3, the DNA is TGTGCCAGCAGCTTATTAGGGAATTCACCCCTCCACTTT. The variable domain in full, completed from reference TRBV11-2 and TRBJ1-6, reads EAGVAQSPRYKIIEKRQSVAFWCNPISGHATLYWYQQILGQGPKLLIQFQNNGVVDDSQLPKDRFSAERLKGVDSTLKIQPAKLEDSAVYLCASSLLGNSPLHFGNGTRLTVT.

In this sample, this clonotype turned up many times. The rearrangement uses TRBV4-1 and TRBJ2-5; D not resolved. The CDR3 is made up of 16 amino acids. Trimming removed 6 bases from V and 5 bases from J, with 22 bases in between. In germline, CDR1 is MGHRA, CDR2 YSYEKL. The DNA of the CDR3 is TGCGCCAGCAGTGGAGACGGGTTCTCTGCGCCCGAGACCCAGTACTTC. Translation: CASSGDGFSAPETQYF.

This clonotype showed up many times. CDR3 in DNA: TGCGCCAGCAGCTTAGATCCCGGGACAGGGTTAGATACGCAGTATTTT. Encoded protein: CASSLDPGTGLDTQYF. The chain uses TRBV5-1 and TRBJ2-3; 9 bases agree with TRBD1. CDR3 length: 16 residues. After removal of 2 bases from V and 5 bases from J, the junction contained 9 bases not matched to a gene. The germline gives CDR1 SGHRS, CDR2 YFSETQ.

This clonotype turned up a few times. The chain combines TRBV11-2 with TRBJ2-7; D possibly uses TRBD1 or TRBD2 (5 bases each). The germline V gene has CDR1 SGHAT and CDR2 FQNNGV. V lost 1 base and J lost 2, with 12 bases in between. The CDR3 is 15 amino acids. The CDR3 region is CASSLAVGTAYEQYV. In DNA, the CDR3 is TGTGCCAGCAGCTTAGCGGTGGGGACGGCCTACGAGCAGTACGTC.

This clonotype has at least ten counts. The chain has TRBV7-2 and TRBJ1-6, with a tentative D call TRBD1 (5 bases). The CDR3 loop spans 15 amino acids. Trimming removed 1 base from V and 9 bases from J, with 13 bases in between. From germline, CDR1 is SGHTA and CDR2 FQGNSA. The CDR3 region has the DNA TGTGCCAGCAGCTTAGGCTCCGGGACTACTTCACCCCTCCACTTT. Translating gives CASSLGSGTTSPLHF.

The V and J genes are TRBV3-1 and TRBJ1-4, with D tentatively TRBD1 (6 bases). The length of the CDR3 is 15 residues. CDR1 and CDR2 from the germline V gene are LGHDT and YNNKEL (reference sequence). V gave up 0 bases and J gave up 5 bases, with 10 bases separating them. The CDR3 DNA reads TGTGCCAGCAGCCAAGATACGGGGGCGAATGAAAAACTGTTTTTT. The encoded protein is CASSQDTGANEKLFF.

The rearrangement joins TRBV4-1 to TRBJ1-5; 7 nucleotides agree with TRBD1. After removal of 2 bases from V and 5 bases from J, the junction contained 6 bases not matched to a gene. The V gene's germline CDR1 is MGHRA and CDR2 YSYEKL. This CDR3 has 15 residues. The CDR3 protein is CASSQRDSTDQPQHF. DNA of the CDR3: TGCGCCAGCAGCCAACGGGACAGTACAGATCAGCCCCAGCATTTT.

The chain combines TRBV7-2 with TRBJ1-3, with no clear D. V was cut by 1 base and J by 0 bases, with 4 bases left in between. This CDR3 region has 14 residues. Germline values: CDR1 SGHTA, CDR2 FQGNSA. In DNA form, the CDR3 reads TGTGCCAGCAGCTTAGGGAGCTCTGGAAACACCATATATTTT. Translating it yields CASSLGSSGNTIYF. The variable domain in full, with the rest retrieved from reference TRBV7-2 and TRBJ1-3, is GAGVSQSPSNKVTEKGKDVELRCDPISGHTALYWYRQSLGQGLEFLIYFQGNSAPDKSGLPSDRFSAERTGGSVSTLTIQRTQQEDSAVYLCASSLGSSGNTIYFGEGSWLTVV.

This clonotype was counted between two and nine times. The CDR3 DNA sequence: TGTGCCAGCAGCCGCCCGCCGGGGGTCAGAGAGACCCAGTACTTC. This gives the protein CASSRPPGVRETQYF. The chain has TRBV3-1 and TRBJ2-5, with D perhaps matching TRBD2 (6 bases). Germline V gives CDR1 LGHDT, CDR2 YNNKEL (reference sequence). CDR3 length: 15 amino acids. Trimming stripped 4 bases from V and 4 bases from J, with 16 bases between.

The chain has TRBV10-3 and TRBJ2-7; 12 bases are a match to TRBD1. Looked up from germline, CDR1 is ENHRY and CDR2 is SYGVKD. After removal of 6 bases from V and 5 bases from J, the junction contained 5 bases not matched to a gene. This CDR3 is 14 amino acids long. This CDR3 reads CAIRGQGAADEQYV. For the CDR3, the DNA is TGTGCCATCAGGGGACAGGGGGCGGCAGACGAGCAGTACGTC.

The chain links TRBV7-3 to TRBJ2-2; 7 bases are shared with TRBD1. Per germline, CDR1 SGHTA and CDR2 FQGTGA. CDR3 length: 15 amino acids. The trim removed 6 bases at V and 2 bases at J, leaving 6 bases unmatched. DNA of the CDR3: TGTGCCAGCAGGGGTGACAGGGAAAACACCGGGGAGCTGTTTTTT. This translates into CASRGDRENTGELFF.

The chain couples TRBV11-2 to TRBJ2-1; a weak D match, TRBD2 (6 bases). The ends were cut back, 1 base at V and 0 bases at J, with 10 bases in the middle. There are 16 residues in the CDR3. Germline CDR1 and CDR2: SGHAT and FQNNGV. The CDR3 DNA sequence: TGTGCCAGCAGCTTAGTAGAAGCGGGCTCCTACAATGAGCAGTTCTTC. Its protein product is CASSLVEAGSYNEQFF.